A single sample gave rise to the 6 T cell receptor beta chains below, sequenced in a study of T cell changes during pregnancy in multiple sclerosis. TCRdb's copy holds only in-frame clones and misses some; the assay was immunoSEQ multiplex PCR. The repertoire holds about 23,000 clones, with 65% to 90% as singletons. Sequencing was performed on CD4+ T cells from peripheral blood mononuclear cells, taken in the first trimester of pregnancy. The receptors shown here come from a female donor in good health, enrolled as a control in a pregnancy study.

V gene TRBV15 combines with J gene TRBJ1-1, with D possibly TRBD1 on 5 matching bases. Trimming removed 0 bases at V and 4 bases at J, with 12 bases between. This CDR3 has 15 amino acids. The germline V gene has CDR1 LNHNV and CDR2 YYDKDF (reference sequence). CDR3 coding DNA: TGTGCCACCAGCAGAGACTCTGGGGGGATCACTGAAGCTTTCTTT. Protein product: CATSRDSGGITEAFF.

The chain employs TRBV4-3 and TRBJ1-5; no clear D. The germline gives CDR1 LGHNA, CDR2 YSLEER. The V end lost 0 bases, the J end lost 11 bases, and 11 bases lay between the germline ends. CDR3 length: 13 amino acids. The CDR3 DNA reads as TGCGCCAGCAGCCAAGAAGGAGGCGGGACCCAGCATTTT. This encodes CASSQEGGGTQHF.

V is TRBV5-1 and J is TRBJ2-1; 7 bases align to TRBD2. V shed 4 bases, J shed 5 bases, and the junction held 9 bases outside the gene matches. The V gene's germline CDR1 is SGHRS and CDR2 YFSETQ. The CDR3 extends over 15 amino acids. The CDR3 nucleotides read TGCGCCAGCAGCCCAATTGTGGGGGGGAACAATGAGCAGTTCTTC. It codes for CASSPIVGGNNEQFF.

This clone was seen a handful of times. The chain couples TRBV7-3 to TRBJ2-1, with D perhaps matching TRBD2 (5 bases). The germline CDR1 and CDR2 sequences are SGHTA and FQGTGA. The CDR3 is 15 amino acids. V dropped 5 bases and J dropped 7 bases, with 18 bases sitting between them. The CDR3 DNA sequence: TGTGCCAGCAGCCCCCCGGGGTCCCGCCTGAATGAGCAGTTCTTC. This gives the protein CASSPPGSRLNEQFF. Drawing the rest from reference TRBV7-3 and TRBJ2-1, the complete variable domain is GAGVSQTPSNKVTEKGKYVELRCDPISGHTALYWYRQSLGQGPEFLIYFQGTGAADDSGLPNDRFFAVRPEGSVSTLKIQRTERGDSAVYLCASSPPGSRLNEQFFGPGTRLTVL.

This clone has just a few counts. This sequence joins TRBV2 and TRBJ1-1; a weak D match, TRBD1 (6 bases). Trimming shortened V by 7 bases and J by 1 base, and 10 bases separated the two germline ends. This CDR3 spans 13 amino acids. Per germline, CDR1 SNHLY and CDR2 FYNNEI. The CDR3 region is CASILQGNTEAFF. As DNA, the CDR3 is TGTGCCAGCATCTTACAGGGGAACACTGAAGCTTTCTTT.

The rearrangement links TRBV19 to TRBJ2-3; 13 nucleotides match TRBD2. There are 20 residues in the CDR3. Germline V lookup: CDR1 LNHDA, CDR2 SQIVND (reference sequence). The trim removed 5 bases at V and 7 bases at J, leaving 21 bases unmatched. For the CDR3, the DNA is TGTGCCAGTAGTCCCGCCGTCTCTCCCTTGACTAGCGGGGGGCCTCATACGCAGTATTTT. Its translation is CASSPAVSPLTSGGPHTQYF. Supplemented by reference TRBV19 and TRBJ2-3, the full variable domain reads DGGITQSPKYLFRKEGQNVTLSCEQNLNHDAMYWYRQDPGQGLRLIYYSQIVNDFQKGDIAEGYSVSREKKESFPLTVTSAQKNPTAFYLCASSPAVSPLTSGGPHTQYFGPGTRLTVL.